Presented here are 9 T cell receptor beta chains from one specimen sequenced in a study of liver allograft versus peripheral blood T cells (dated by TCRdb to 2019 to 2021). Study-wide context: In liver transplant recipients, the study looked at T cell receptor repertoires in the peripheral blood and set them against the repertoires found within the transplanted livers.

Data came from an Illumina MiSeq. TCRdb trimmed public reads at Q25 via fastp, called clones via MiXCR and kept in-frame beta chains. Rows are unified per CDR3 protein, each entry keeping the most common DNA and genes. Counted in this sample were approximately 13,000 distinct CDR3 sequences; 20% to 25% of them appeared once. Roughly 5.2% of the sample lies in the top ten. The source is a human patient who had a liver transplant. The graft donor may be the source of some T cells after a transplant.

By sample fraction, this clonotype is medium-sized. The rearrangement links TRBV19 to TRBJ1-1; no firm D call. Germline V gene data show CDR1 as LNHDA and CDR2 as SQIVND (reference sequence). V gave up 7 bases and J gave up 0 bases, with 12 bases separating them. This CDR3 contains 14 residues. The CDR3 reads CASNMATLNTEAFF. DNA of the CDR3: TGTGCCAGTAATATGGCAACCCTGAACACTGAAGCTTTCTTT.

CDR3 amino acids: CASSSGGLETQYF. The CDR3 DNA reads as TGTGCCAGCAGTTCAGGGGGCTTAGAGACCCAGTACTTC. V is TRBV11-3 and J is TRBJ2-5, with 8 positions matching TRBD1. CDR1 and CDR2 from the germline V gene are SGHNT and YENEEA. The CDR3 sequence is 13 residues long. V shed 6 bases and J 4 bases; nucleotides not matched to a gene: 4.

The rearrangement uses TRBV20-1 and TRBJ1-5, with 10 bases identical to TRBD1. The length of the CDR3 is 13 residues. The germline gives CDR1 DFQATT, CDR2 SNEGSKA (reference sequence). The V and J ends lost 3 bases and 5 bases, in that order; junction bases with no gene match: 1. CDR3 in DNA: TGCAGTGCTAGGGGGACAGGGGATCAGCCCCAGCATTTT. Protein sequence: CSARGTGDQPQHF.

In this sample, this clonotype is medium-sized (0.01 to 0.1%). The chain joins TRBV29-1 to TRBJ2-3; possible D gene TRBD2, 5 bases. V was clipped by 3 bases and J by 1 base, with 8 bases between them. This CDR3 comprises 13 residues. In germline, CDR1 is SQVTM, CDR2 ANQGSEA. The chain's CDR3 is CSVENGGTDTQYF. In nucleotides, the CDR3 is TGCAGCGTTGAGAACGGGGGCACAGATACGCAGTATTTT.

Many counts were recorded for this clonotype. The rearrangement uses TRBV6-1 and TRBJ1-1; D perhaps matches TRBD1 (6 bases). V was cut by 1 base and J by 3 bases, with 15 bases left in between. Germline CDR1 reads MNHNS; CDR2 reads SASEGT. The CDR3 totals 16 residues. CDR3 sequence: CASSEEGGQRDTEAFF. DNA for the CDR3: TGTGCCAGCAGTGAAGAGGGGGGGCAGAGGGACACTGAAGCTTTCTTT.

Within the sample, this clonotype is medium-sized. The CDR3 loop reads CAISDSNTEAFF. DNA for the CDR3: TGTGCCATCAGTGACAGTAACACTGAAGCTTTCTTT. The chain links TRBV10-3 to TRBJ1-1, with D unresolved. Looked up from germline, CDR1 is ENHRY and CDR2 is SYGVKD. This CDR3 has 12 residues. The ends were cut back, 3 bases at V and 2 bases at J, with 4 bases in the middle.

This clonotype is labeled as medium-sized (0.01 to 0.1%). The J gene is TRBJ1-1, the V gene TRBV18; D perhaps matches TRBD1 (6 bases). Germline V gene sequence: CDR1 KGHSH, CDR2 LQKENI. The CDR3 runs 15 residues. V was cut by 3 bases and J by 6 bases, with 17 bases left in between. CDR3 nucleotide sequence: TGTGCCAGCTCACCCCACCCCGTGGGGGCGGCTGAAGCTTTCTTT. It encodes CASSPHPVGAAEAFF.

For the CDR3, the DNA is TGTGCCAGTCGAGTACGGGGGGGGGGATACAATGAGCAGTTCTTC. Its protein is CASRVRGGGYNEQFF. This chain uses TRBV19 with TRBJ2-1; TRBD2 aligns across 8 bases. CDR1 and CDR2 from the germline V gene are LNHDA and SQIVND (reference sequence). This CDR3 contains 15 residues. The V and J ends lost 8 bases and 4 bases, in that order; junction bases with no gene match: 10.

V is TRBV10-3 and J is TRBJ2-7; possibly TRBD2 for D (6 bases). From germline, CDR1 is ENHRY and CDR2 SYGVKD. The CDR3 extends over 11 amino acids. V lost 9 bases, J lost 6 bases, and 12 bases lay in between. Here the CDR3 reads CAISRETEQYF. CDR3 sequence (DNA): TGTGCCATTTCCCGGGAGACCGAGCAGTACTTC.